A single T cell receptor (beta chain) is shown here with its context. It lacks a known antigen. The record has no base qualities; no much larger clone is one base away. The data were obtained in a study of blood T cell repertoires in COVID-19 (TCRdb year 2020). Regarding the complete study: Samples from collaborators originated in the United States, Italy and Spain and spanned both the acute and convalescent phases of COVID-19. The repertoires were released in a freely available public database intended as a resource for research on the immune response to SARS-CoV-2. Deeply sampled blood TCRbeta repertoires from subjects exposed to, actively infected with, or recovered from COVID-19 were included in the dataset. The material from the prospective study consisted of cDNA or gDNA derived from T cells, B-cell-depleted T cells, or PBMCs. Nearly every sample came with metadata listing a de-identified subject ID, COVID-19 status, age in years and sex. Where available, HLA class I and class II types were obtained from metadata supplied by the sample provider rather than from assay-based typing. Samples were obtained from the ongoing ImmuneRACE study (first 160 participants) and from approximately 1,200 subjects provided by 6 global collaborators.

The collaborating institutions used their own protocols to collect whole blood in K2EDTA tubes. For TCRbeta analysis, collaborators shipped samples as frozen whole blood, isolated PBMCs, or DNA extracted from either of those sample types. There are 15 amino acids in the CDR3, from cysteine to phenylalanine inclusive. Just CDR3 DNA is preserved here, 45 bases in frame from base 1. The germline V gene supplies CDR1 ENHRY and CDR2 SYGVKD. Trimming removed 2 bases from V and 2 bases from J; the gene matches leave 3 bases unexplained. TCRbeta CDR3 regions were amplified from genomic DNA using the immunoSEQ Assay, a bias-controlled multiplex PCR. The original pipeline was this. Within the assay, amplification of reference gene primers was used to estimate how many nucleated cells each sample contained. To quantify the absolute abundance of each unique TCRbeta CDR3 rearrangement, sequence reads were collapsed and filtered. For each sample, productive Simpson clonality was calculated by taking the square root of Simpson's diversity index across productive rearrangements. In its TCRdb copy, this immuneACCESS table keeps in-frame sequences only and misses some clones. Where compared with another copy, unresolved V genes explain less than half of these, and the others have no known cause. V and J calls and clone size follow that table, whereas D and trimming were derived from the DNA. Across this sample there are 55,000 to 75,000 clones, with about 80% seen only once. The top ten constitute approximately 21% of the sample.

The paper as a whole reports these results and caveats: How much clinical and demographic metadata was included differed by source and by participant, and the metadata was provided uncurated.

The sequence was obtained from a man older than 75 with active or convalescent COVID-19. The sequenced material came from peripheral blood. The chain joins TRBV10-3 to TRBJ2-7; TRBD2 agrees with 10 junctional bases. The DNA is as follows: TGTGCCATCAGTGAGAGCAGCGGGGGGGCCTACGAGCAGTACTTC. Translated, it gives CAISESSGGAYEQYF.